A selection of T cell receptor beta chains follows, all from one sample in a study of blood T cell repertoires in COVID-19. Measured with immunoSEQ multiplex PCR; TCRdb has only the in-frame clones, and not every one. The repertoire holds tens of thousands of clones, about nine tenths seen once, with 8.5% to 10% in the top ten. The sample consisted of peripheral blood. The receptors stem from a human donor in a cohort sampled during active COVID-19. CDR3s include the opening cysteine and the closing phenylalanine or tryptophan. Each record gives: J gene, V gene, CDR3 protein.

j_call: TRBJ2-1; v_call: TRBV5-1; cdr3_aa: CASGGRRGLYNEQFF
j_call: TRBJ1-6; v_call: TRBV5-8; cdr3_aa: CASSELRYNSPLHF
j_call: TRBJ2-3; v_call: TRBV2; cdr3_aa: CASSVYTDTQYF
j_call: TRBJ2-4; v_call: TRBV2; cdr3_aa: CASRDRGDIQYF
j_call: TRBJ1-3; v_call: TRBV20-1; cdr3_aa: CSAIDRGFGNTIYF
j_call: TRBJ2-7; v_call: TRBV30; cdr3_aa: CAWSLASVDEQYF
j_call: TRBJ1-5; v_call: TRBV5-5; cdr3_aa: CASSLAGSNQPQHF
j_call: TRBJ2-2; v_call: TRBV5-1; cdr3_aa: CASTTGVQRTGELFF
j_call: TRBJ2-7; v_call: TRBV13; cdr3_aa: CASSPKREDEQYF
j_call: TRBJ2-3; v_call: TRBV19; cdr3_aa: CASSNGRVSTDTQYF
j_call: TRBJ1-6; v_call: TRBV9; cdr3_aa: CASSPHIGNGNSPLHF
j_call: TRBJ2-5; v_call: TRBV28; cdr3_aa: CASIGTGQETQYF